A single sample gave rise to the 28 T cell receptor beta chains below, sequenced in a study of T cell responses to AZD1222 COVID-19 vaccine. Measured with immunoSEQ multiplex PCR; TCRdb has only the in-frame clones, and not every one. The sample includes roughly 180,000 clones, 87% of them seen just once. This material consisted of peripheral blood, taken on day 0 of MenACWY control vaccination. All receptors come from an adult in good health.

The rearrangement uses TRBV25-1 and TRBJ2-7; D gene ambiguous. The CDR3 runs to 12 residues. V lost 3 bases and J lost 7, with 10 bases in between. In germline, CDR1 is MGHDK, CDR2 SYGVNS. CDR3 amino acids: CASSDVRFEQYF. As DNA, the CDR3 is TGTGCCAGCAGTGACGTAAGGTTTGAGCAGTACTTC.

V is TRBV19 and J is TRBJ2-2; possible D gene TRBD2, 8 bases. Trimming took off 8 bases at V and 3 bases at J, with 13 bases between the two ends. The CDR3 totals 14 residues. The germline gives CDR1 LNHDA, CDR2 SQIVND (reference sequence). CDR3 protein: CASVGRGHTGELFF. The CDR3 DNA reads TGTGCCAGTGTCGGGAGGGGGCACACCGGGGAGCTGTTTTTT. Filled out from reference TRBV19 and TRBJ2-2, the complete variable domain reads DGGITQSPKYLFRKEGQNVTLSCEQNLNHDAMYWYRQDPGQGLRLIYYSQIVNDFQKGDIAEGYSVSREKKESFPLTVTSAQKNPTAFYLCASVGRGHTGELFFGEGSRLTVL.

Points on this clone: Compared with germline, one end of the junction differs, possibly owing to a read error. Here the CDR3 DNA reads TGTGTCAGCAGCTCCCAGGCGCCTCTAGCCAAAAACATTCAGTACTTC. As protein: CVSSSQAPLAKNIQYF. The J gene is TRBJ2-4, the V gene TRBV5-4; no definite D call. The CDR3 runs 16 residues. Germline CDR1 reads SGHNT; CDR2 reads YYREEE (reference sequence).

V usage is TRBV19 and J usage is TRBJ1-1; no clear D gene. Looked up from germline, CDR1 is LNHDA and CDR2 is SQIVND (reference sequence). This CDR3 has 16 amino acids. The V end was cut by 5 bases, the J end by 0 bases, with 16 bases between. CDR3 bases: TGTGCCAGTAGTCCCCGCCGAGGTTTCATGAACACTGAAGCTTTCTTT. It yields the protein CASSPRRGFMNTEAFF.

V usage is TRBV7-2 and J usage is TRBJ2-7; a possible D gene is TRBD1 (6 bases). The germline V gene has CDR1 SGHTA and CDR2 FQGNSA. The length of the CDR3 is 14 residues. Trimming removed 5 bases at V and 5 bases at J, with 16 bases between. The chain's CDR3 is CASSPGQPIHEQYF. The CDR3 nucleotides are TGTGCCAGCAGCCCCGGACAGCCAATCCACGAGCAGTACTTC.

This chain joins TRBV3-1 (or the pseudogene TRBV3-2) and TRBJ1-1, with 8 bases identical to TRBD1. The V segment lost 5 bases and the J segment 5 bases; nucleotides outside the gene matches: 7. CDR3 length: 14 residues. In germline, CDR1 is LGHDT, CDR2 YNNKEL (reference sequence). CDR3 DNA: TGTGCCAGCAGCGAAACAGGGGGGGGGACTGAAGCTTTCTTT. Protein product: CASSETGGGTEAFF.

This clone was picked up a small number of times. The CDR3 reads CASSLGRGSGNTIYF. In DNA, the CDR3 is TGCGCCAGCAGCTTGGGACGGGGTTCTGGAAACACCATATATTTT. The chain couples TRBV5-1 to TRBJ1-3; D gene uncertain. The CDR3 extends over 15 amino acids. Germline V gene sequence: CDR1 SGHRS, CDR2 YFSETQ. Deletions cut 0 bases from V and 1 base from J, with 8 bases between.

The gene calls are TRBV5-6 and TRBJ1-5; D ambiguous. The CDR3 runs 14 residues. CDR1 and CDR2 from the germline V gene are SGHDT and YYEEEE. The V gene lost 2 bases and the J gene lost 3 bases, with 9 bases spanning the gap. CDR3 coding DNA: TGTGCCAGCAGCTTATGGTCCAACAATCAGCCCCAGCATTTT. Translated, it gives CASSLWSNNQPQHF. The full variable domain, its missing parts supplied by reference TRBV5-6 and TRBJ1-5, is DAGVTQSPTHLIKTRGQQVTLRCSPKSGHDTVSWYQQALGQGPQFIFQYYEEEERQRGNFPDRFSGHQFPNYSSELNVNALLLGDSALYLCASSLWSNNQPQHFGDGTRLSIL.

The gene calls are TRBV29-1 and TRBJ1-1; TRBD1 is a possible D gene (6 bases). This CDR3 spans 14 amino acids. Germline CDR1 and CDR2: SQVTM and ANQGSEA. The germline V and J ends were trimmed by 6 bases and 0 bases, with 14 bases remaining between them. CDR3 sequence: CSVHGQRMNTEAFF. CDR3 in DNA: TGCAGCGTCCACGGACAGCGAATGAACACTGAAGCTTTCTTT.

The chain uses TRBV3-1 (or the pseudogene TRBV3-2) and TRBJ1-1; 9 bases fit TRBD1. This CDR3 is built from 14 residues. The germline gives CDR1 LGHDT, CDR2 YNNKEL (reference sequence). With V trimmed by 5 bases and J by 1 base, 2 bases remained unmatched. CDR3 DNA sequence: TGTGCCAGCAGCTGGGGACAGGGGAACACTGAAGCTTTCTTT. Residues: CASSWGQGNTEAFF.

This chain uses TRBV27 with TRBJ1-1; a possible D gene is TRBD1 (5 bases). The CDR3 extends over 13 amino acids. The V gene's germline CDR1 is MNHEY and CDR2 SMNVEV (reference sequence). V dropped 6 bases and J dropped 10 bases, with 18 bases sitting between them. This CDR3 reads CASSHRLAGPAFF. The CDR3 nucleotides are TGTGCCAGCAGCCACCGACTCGCGGGGCCAGCTTTCTTT.

The rearrangement uses TRBV11-2 and TRBJ2-5; D ambiguous. The CDR3 consists of 13 residues. Deletions cut 5 bases from V and 5 bases from J, with 12 bases between. Germline CDR1 is SGHAT and CDR2 is FQNNGV. In DNA, the CDR3 is TGTGCCAGCAGCCCCCCGGCCGGGGAGACCCAGTACTTC. Translating gives CASSPPAGETQYF.

The chain employs TRBV5-4 and TRBJ1-2, with unresolved D. The CDR3 is 15 residues long. Trimming took 3 bases from V and 3 from J, leaving 15 bases between them. Germline lookup yields CDR1 SGHNT and CDR2 YYREEE (reference sequence). CDR3 protein: CASSSALSADYGYTF. The CDR3 DNA reads as TGTGCCAGCAGCTCGGCCCTCTCGGCGGACTATGGCTACACCTTC.

The chain recombines TRBV7-9 with TRBJ1-2; D is possibly TRBD1 (6 bases). V was clipped by 3 bases and J by 4 bases, with 18 bases between them. This CDR3 is built from 16 residues. CDR1 and CDR2 (germline): SEHNR, FQNEAQ (reference sequence). The CDR3 sequence: CASSLGAGERVYGYTF. The CDR3 DNA follows: TGTGCCAGCAGCTTGGGGGCAGGGGAAAGGGTCTATGGCTACACCTTC.

The chain has TRBV29-1 and TRBJ2-2; D not certain. In germline, CDR1 is SQVTM, CDR2 ANQGSEA. Deletions cut 4 bases from V and 1 base from J, with 4 bases between. CDR3 size: 12 residues. The CDR3 nucleotides read TGCAGCGTTGTTGAGAACACCGGGGAGCTGTTTTTT. This codes for CSVVENTGELFF.

J is TRBJ2-3 and V is TRBV19, with 10 bases identical to TRBD2. The V and J ends lost 9 bases and 1 base, in that order; junction bases with no gene match: 10. Germline V CDR1 and CDR2: LNHDA, SQIVND (reference sequence). The CDR3 is 16 residues long. The CDR3 loop reads CASRALTSGGTDTQYF. For the CDR3, the DNA is TGTGCCAGCCGAGCTTTAACTAGCGGGGGCACAGATACGCAGTATTTT. The complete variable domain, with remaining parts taken from reference TRBV19 and TRBJ2-3, reads DGGITQSPKYLFRKEGQNVTLSCEQNLNHDAMYWYRQDPGQGLRLIYYSQIVNDFQKGDIAEGYSVSREKKESFPLTVTSAQKNPTAFYLCASRALTSGGTDTQYFGPGTRLTVL.

The J gene is TRBJ1-1, the V gene TRBV11-2, with 7 bases lining up with TRBD1. J gave up 2 bases and V 7 bases, and 4 bases lay outside the gene matches. The CDR3 has 13 residues. Germline CDR1 and CDR2: SGHAT and FQNNGV. The DNA for the CDR3 is TGTGCCAGCACCCGGGACAGTAACACTGAAGCTTTCTTT. Translating gives CASTRDSNTEAFF.

The chain recombines TRBV28 with TRBJ2-7; no clear D gene. CDR3 length: 14 residues. Between the trimmed V and J ends, which lost 6 bases and 3 bases, there was a span of 15 bases. Per the germline V gene, CDR1 is MDHEN and CDR2 is SYDVKM. The CDR3: CASSRNLGRYEQYF. CDR3 bases: TGTGCCAGCAGCCGGAACTTGGGTCGCTACGAGCAGTACTTC. Supplemented by reference TRBV28 and TRBJ2-7, the full variable domain reads DVKVTQSSRYLVKRTGEKVFLECVQDMDHENMFWYRQDPGLGLRLIYFSYDVKMKEKGDIPEGYSVSREKKERFSLILESASTNQTSMYLCASSRNLGRYEQYFGPGTRLTVT.

The chain couples TRBV5-1 to TRBJ2-3; 7 bases match TRBD2. The V gene's germline CDR1 is SGHRS and CDR2 YFSETQ. The CDR3 has 15 amino acids. With V trimmed by 4 bases and J by 2 bases, 7 bases remained unmatched. Here the CDR3 reads CASSAGDYLTDTQYF. In DNA form, the CDR3 reads TGCGCCAGCAGCGCCGGGGACTATCTCACAGATACGCAGTATTTT.

The V gene is TRBV9, the J gene TRBJ2-5; D call uncertain. Per the germline V gene, CDR1 is SGDLS and CDR2 is YYNGEE. The CDR3 spans 14 residues. V lost 0 bases and J 0 bases, leaving 6 bases between the germline ends. Here the CDR3 reads CASSVGRYQETQYF. CDR3 nucleotide sequence: TGTGCCAGCAGCGTAGGACGGTACCAAGAGACCCAGTACTTC.

V gene TRBV9 combines with J gene TRBJ2-3, with TRBD2 matching over 13 bases. Germline values: CDR1 SGDLS, CDR2 YYNGEE. The CDR3 sequence is 17 residues long. Trimming at V came to 3 bases and at J to 4 bases, leaving 8 bases not matched to a gene. The CDR3 is CASSAAGTSGNADTQYF. The CDR3 DNA follows: TGTGCCAGCAGCGCTGCCGGGACTAGCGGGAATGCAGATACGCAGTATTTT. Looking up the rest from reference TRBV9 and TRBJ2-3 gives the full variable domain: DSGVTQTPKHLITATGQRVTLRCSPRSGDLSVYWYQQSLDQGLQFLIQYYNGEERAKGNILERFSAQQFPDLHSELNLSSLELGDSALYFCASSAAGTSGNADTQYFGPGTRLTVL.

The V gene is TRBV19, the J gene TRBJ2-7, with 9 bases aligning to TRBD1. Germline V gene sequence: CDR1 LNHDA, CDR2 SQIVND (reference sequence). Trimming at V came to 8 bases and at J to 2 bases, leaving 1 base not matched to a gene. CDR3 length: 12 amino acids. The CDR3 reads CASGTGPYEQYF. The DNA of the CDR3 is TGTGCCAGTGGGACAGGGCCCTACGAGCAGTACTTC.

The rearrangement joins TRBV4-1 to TRBJ2-7; 9 bases agree with TRBD1. Germline CDR1 reads MGHRA; CDR2 reads YSYEKL. The CDR3 covers 16 residues. V lost 0 bases and J lost 3; bases outside the gene matches: 6. For the CDR3, the DNA is TGCGCCAGCAGCCAAGATCTGGGACAGGGTTACTACGAGCAGTACTTC. This codes for CASSQDLGQGYYEQYF.

The table lists this clone with a few counts. The chain links TRBV3-1 (or the pseudogene TRBV3-2) to TRBJ2-6; possible D gene TRBD2, 5 bases. From germline, CDR1 is LGHDT and CDR2 YNNKEL (reference sequence). The CDR3 totals 17 residues. V was clipped by 1 base and J by 1 base, with 11 bases between them. The CDR3 sequence: CASSQGLARSGANVLTF. The CDR3 nucleotides read TGTGCCAGCAGCCAAGGGTTAGCGCGATCTGGGGCCAACGTCCTGACTTTC.

This clone has a single count. V usage is TRBV7-2 and J usage is TRBJ1-5, with TRBD1 matching 7 bases. The CDR3 has 15 residues. V trimming: 2 bases; J trimming: 7 bases; junction bases outside the gene matches: 8. Germline V gives CDR1 SGHTA, CDR2 FQGNSA. CDR3 amino acids: CASSLFGQGGQPQHF. The CDR3 coding sequence is TGTGCCAGCAGCTTATTTGGCCAGGGGGGACAGCCCCAGCATTTT.

V gene TRBV7-9 combines with J gene TRBJ2-7; D might be TRBD2 (5 bases). This CDR3 contains 14 residues. CDR1 and CDR2 from the germline V gene are SEHNR and FQNEAQ (reference sequence). The V gene lost 1 base and the J gene lost 2 bases, with 9 bases spanning the gap. The CDR3 region is CASSLVGLAYEQYF. For the CDR3, the DNA is TGTGCCAGCAGCTTAGTCGGACTTGCCTACGAGCAGTACTTC. Full variable domain (missing parts from reference TRBV7-9 and TRBJ2-7): DTGVSQNPRHKITKRGQNVTFRCDPISEHNRLYWYRQTLGQGPEFLTYFQNEAQLEKSRLLSDRFSAERPKGSFSTLEIQRTEQGDSAMYLCASSLVGLAYEQYFGPGTRLTVT.

This chain uses TRBV28 with TRBJ1-5, with unresolved D. This CDR3 has 12 amino acids. Trimming left V 6 bases short and J 6 bases short, with 9 bases between. Germline V CDR1 and CDR2: MDHEN, SYDVKM. The CDR3 protein is CASREISQPQHF. As DNA, the CDR3 is TGTGCCAGCAGAGAGATCAGTCAGCCCCAGCATTTT.

V and J are TRBV7-9 and TRBJ2-1; D is undetermined. This CDR3 is 12 amino acids long. Germline values: CDR1 SEHNR, CDR2 FQNEAQ (reference sequence). Trimming removed 1 base from V and 6 bases from J, with 4 bases in between. The CDR3 protein is CASSLVGNEQFF. For the CDR3, the DNA is TGTGCCAGCAGCTTAGTCGGCAATGAGCAGTTCTTC.